Listed below are T cell receptor beta chains from one sample, sequenced in a study of blood T cell repertoires in COVID-19. Repertoires were generated with immunoSEQ multiplex PCR, while TCRdb's copy carries only in-frame clones and drops some. The table records fewer than 120,000 clones, approximately 67% of them present only once. Sequencing was done on a sample of peripheral blood. The source is a woman aged 55-69 years with acute or convalescent COVID-19. Both conserved end residues are part of each CDR3. A D gene is named only where the DNA matches it firmly. Size tells how often a clone was seen (once, few, many) or the class of an expanded clone, and some rows leave it out.

J: TRBJ1-5; size: .; V: TRBV7-2; D: TRBD1; DNA: TGTGCCAGCAGCCGGACAGGGTACGGCAATCAGCCCCAGCATTTT; CDR3: CASSRTGYGNQPQHF
J: TRBJ1-1; size: .; V: TRBV6-5; D: .; DNA: TGTGCCAGCAGTTACTCGAGGGCGGGTAACACTGAAGCTTTCTTT; CDR3: CASSYSRAGNTEAFF
J: TRBJ1-2; size: .; V: TRBV9; D: TRBD1; DNA: TGTGCCAGCAGCGGCCAGGGGACAGGGGCCACCTATGGCTACACCTTC; CDR3: CASSGQGTGATYGYTF
J: TRBJ2-7; size: few; V: TRBV4-2; D: TRBD1; DNA: TGTGCCAGCAGCCTAGCACAGGGACAGGCGTACGAGCAGTACTTC; CDR3: CASSLAQGQAYEQYF
J: TRBJ1-1; size: few; V: TRBV15; D: .; DNA: TGTGCCACCAGCAGAACCAGGGGCAGTGTCACTGAAGCTTTCTTT; CDR3: CATSRTRGSVTEAFF
J: TRBJ2-5; size: .; V: TRBV9; D: TRBD2; DNA: TGTGCCAGCAGCGTAACACTAGCGGGGGGCCAAGAGACCCAGTACTTC; CDR3: CASSVTLAGGQETQYF
J: TRBJ1-3; size: .; V: TRBV2; D: .; DNA: TGTGCCAGCAGTGAAGTCCCGGCAGGTCTTTTTAACTCTGGAAACACCATATATTTT; CDR3: CASSEVPAGLFNSGNTIYF
J: TRBJ1-2; size: few; V: TRBV7-9; D: TRBD1; DNA: TGTGCCAGCAGCCGGGACAGGGATGGCTACACCTTC; CDR3: CASSRDRDGYTF
J: TRBJ2-5; size: .; V: TRBV4-1; D: TRBD2; DNA: TGCGCCAGCAGCCGAAACAGCGGGGGAGGGGAGACCCAGTACTTC; CDR3: CASSRNSGGGETQYF
J: TRBJ2-1; size: .; V: TRBV18; D: TRBD1; DNA: TGTGCCAGCTCACCAATGCAACCGGGACAGGGATCCTACAATGAGCAGTTCTTC; CDR3: CASSPMQPGQGSYNEQFF
J: TRBJ2-1; size: .; V: TRBV6-2/TRBV6-3; D: .; DNA: TGTGCCAGCAGTTACGGGGCAGAGCAGTTCTTC; CDR3: CASSYGAEQFF
J: TRBJ2-5; size: .; V: TRBV5-4; D: TRBD2; DNA: TGTGCCAGCAGCTCCAGGGTGAATAGCGGGGGAGTGGGAGAGACCCAGTACTTC; CDR3: CASSSRVNSGGVGETQYF
J: TRBJ2-5; size: .; V: TRBV9; D: TRBD1; DNA: TGTGCCAGCAGCATCGGGACAGAACAAGAGACCCAGTACTTC; CDR3: CASSIGTEQETQYF
J: TRBJ1-5; size: .; V: TRBV7-2; D: TRBD1; DNA: TGTGCCAGCAGCTTTTCCCCTTTCAGGGGGCGGCACGTTCAGCCCCAGCATTTT; CDR3: CASSFSPFRGRHVQPQHF
J: TRBJ1-3; size: .; V: TRBV11-2; D: .; DNA: TGTGCCAGCAGCCAACAGGGAAACTCTGGAAACACCATATATTTT; CDR3: CASSQQGNSGNTIYF
J: TRBJ1-5; size: .; V: TRBV29-1; D: TRBD1; DNA: TGCAGCGTTGCTAGCGGGACAGCAAGCAATCAGCCCCAGCATTTT; CDR3: CSVASGTASNQPQHF
J: TRBJ2-1; size: .; V: TRBV19; D: TRBD2; DNA: TGTGCCAGTAGCCCGACTAGCGGACCCTACAATGAGCAGTTCTTC; CDR3: CASSPTSGPYNEQFF
J: TRBJ2-7; size: many; V: TRBV19; D: .; DNA: TGTGCCAGTAGTATCTCCCACAGGGCCTCCTACGAGCAGTACTTC; CDR3: CASSISHRASYEQYF
J: TRBJ1-2; size: few; V: TRBV3-1/TRBV3-2; D: .; DNA: TGTGCCAGCAGCATCAGCGGGACAAGTCACTATGGCTACACCTTC; CDR3: CASSISGTSHYGYTF
J: TRBJ2-5; size: many; V: TRBV11-2; D: .; DNA: TGTGCCAGCAGCTTTGTCGAAGAGACCCAGTACTTC; CDR3: CASSFVEETQYF
J: TRBJ1-2; size: .; V: TRBV4-3; D: TRBD1; DNA: TGCGCCAGCAGCCAAGATTGGGGACAGAGCGGCTACACCTTC; CDR3: CASSQDWGQSGYTF
J: TRBJ2-5; size: .; V: TRBV5-1; D: .; DNA: TGCGCCAGCGGAACTATGGCGGGGGCAGAAGCGACCCAGTACTTC; CDR3: CASGTMAGAEATQYF
J: TRBJ1-4; size: .; V: TRBV28; D: .; DNA: TGTGCCAGCAGACCCCGGTTAGAACCGAGGTATAATGAAAAACTGTTTTTT; CDR3: CASRPRLEPRYNEKLFF
J: TRBJ1-2; size: once; V: TRBV7-8; D: .; DNA: TGTGCCAGCAGCTCAGCGACGGGTTTCGGCTATGGCTACACCTTC; CDR3: CASSSATGFGYGYTF
J: TRBJ2-3; size: .; V: TRBV4-3; D: TRBD2; DNA: TGCGCCAGCAGCTTCGGGCTAGCGGGGGGGCGGACAGATACGCAGTATTTT; CDR3: CASSFGLAGGRTDTQYF
J: TRBJ1-1; size: .; V: TRBV3-1/TRBV3-2; D: .; DNA: TGTGCCAGCAGCCAAGGGACAGCCGAAGCTTTCTTT; CDR3: CASSQGTAEAFF
J: TRBJ2-4; size: few; V: TRBV7-9; D: .; DNA: TGTGCCAGCAGCTTAGCTCTAGCGTCAGACAAAAACATTCAGTACTTC; CDR3: CASSLALASDKNIQYF
J: TRBJ1-6; size: .; V: TRBV11-2; D: TRBD1; DNA: TGTGCCAGCAGCTTTCCGGGACAGACGCCGGTAATCCCTTCACCCCTCCACTTT; CDR3: CASSFPGQTPVIPSPLHF